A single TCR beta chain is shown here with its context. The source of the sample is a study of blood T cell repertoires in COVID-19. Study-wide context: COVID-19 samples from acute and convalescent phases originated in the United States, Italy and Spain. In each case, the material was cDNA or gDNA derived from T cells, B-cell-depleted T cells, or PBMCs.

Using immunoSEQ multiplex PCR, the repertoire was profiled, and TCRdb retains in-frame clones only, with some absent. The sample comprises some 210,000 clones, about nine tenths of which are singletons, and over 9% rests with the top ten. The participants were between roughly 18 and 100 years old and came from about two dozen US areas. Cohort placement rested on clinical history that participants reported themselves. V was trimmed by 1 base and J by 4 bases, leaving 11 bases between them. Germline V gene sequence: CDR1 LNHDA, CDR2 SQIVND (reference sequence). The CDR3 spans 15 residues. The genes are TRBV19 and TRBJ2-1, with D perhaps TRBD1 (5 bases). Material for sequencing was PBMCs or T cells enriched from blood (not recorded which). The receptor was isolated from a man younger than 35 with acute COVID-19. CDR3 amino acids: CASSIVPAGYNEQFF. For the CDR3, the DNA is TGTGCCAGTAGTATAGTTCCGGCAGGGTACAATGAGCAGTTCTTC.